This T cell receptor (beta chain) was obtained from a study of metastatic and nonmetastatic thyroid tumors. Study-level background: Thyroid patients, malignant and benign, had repertoires compared across blood and tumor or nodule tissue. Study-level results: Malignant thyroid tumors reportedly had TCR beta diversity that was significantly higher than in benign nodules, in blood and tumor.

This clone is judged medium-sized. The antigen remains undetermined. All patients reached thyroid surgery having received no treatment beforehand. The CDR3 runs 14 residues. Per germline, CDR1 WNHNN and CDR2 SYGVQD (reference sequence). J lost 5 bases, V lost 5 bases, and 6 bases had no gene match. Original methodology: Clinicopathological groups supplied CDR3 differences that were used to build a distant-metastasis classifier for papillary thyroid cancer. MiXCR was used by TCRdb to re-call the PCR reads. The authors' filters were not applied to this entry. The sample shows about 8,600 clones, about 30% of them seen only once.

The material sequenced was adjacent normal tissue. The source is a female donor with papillary thyroid cancer or a benign thyroid nodule (not recorded which). Some clones in this sample may be carry-over from other donors' samples. This rearrangement joins TRBV10-1 to TRBJ1-1; 9 positions agree with TRBD1. The CDR3 spells CASSTGTGWTEAFF. CDR3 DNA: TGCGCCAGCAGTACTGGGACAGGGTGGACTGAAGCTTTCTTT.